This TCR beta chain was sequenced during a study of T cells in Graves' hyperthyroidism and ophthalmopathy. Study observations and caveats: Most clonotypes expanded in thyroid above 0.001 were likewise present in blood.

Trimming took 5 bases from V and 5 from J, leaving 12 bases between them. The CDR3 contains 13 residues. At least ten counts were recorded for this clonotype. The antigen is undetermined. Any patient presenting with uncontrolled infection, other autoimmune disease, pregnancy or lactation was left out. Clinical symptoms, serum thyroxine and TRAb, thyroid ultrasound and orbital computed tomography together formed the diagnostic basis. The TCR beta CDR3 regions underwent amplification using RNA transcripts as the source. Researchers ran a first-round RT-PCR on the TCR CDR3 using the HTBI primer set. Using its own MiXCR run on the multiplex PCR reads, TCRdb lists one record per CDR3 protein. The table includes nearly 750,000 distinct CDR3 sequences, roughly 32% detected once.

The sequence was collected from a woman in her 40s with Graves' hyperthyroidism. The specimen sequenced was blood. The V and J genes are TRBV12-3 or TRBV12-4 and TRBJ2-5; D is unresolved. CDR3 bases: TGTGCCAGCAGTCTCGCCCGGAGTGAGACCCAGTACTTC. It yields the protein CASSLARSETQYF.